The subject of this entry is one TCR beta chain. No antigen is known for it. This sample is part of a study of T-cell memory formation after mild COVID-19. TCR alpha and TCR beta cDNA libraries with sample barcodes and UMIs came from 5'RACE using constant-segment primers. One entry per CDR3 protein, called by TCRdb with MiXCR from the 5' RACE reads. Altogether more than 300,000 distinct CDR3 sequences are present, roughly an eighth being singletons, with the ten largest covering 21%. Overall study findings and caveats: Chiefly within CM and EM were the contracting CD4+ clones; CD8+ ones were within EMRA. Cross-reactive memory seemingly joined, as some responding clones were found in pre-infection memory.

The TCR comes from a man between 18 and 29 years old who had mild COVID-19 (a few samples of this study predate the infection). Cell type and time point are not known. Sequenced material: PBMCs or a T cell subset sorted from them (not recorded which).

In DNA form, the CDR3 reads TGTGCCAGCAGCGCAATGGGACTAGTCGGAGAGACCCAGTACTTC. Translated: CASSAMGLVGETQYF. The chain carries TRBV11-2 and TRBJ2-5; 8 positions agree with TRBD2. Germline CDR1 and CDR2: SGHAT and FQNNGV. This CDR3 region has 15 residues. Unmatched junction bases numbered 9, after V lost 5 bases and J lost 4 bases.